This T cell receptor beta chain was identified during a study of blood T cell repertoires in COVID-19. V was trimmed by 2 bases and J by 2 bases, leaving 10 bases between them. This CDR3 is 14 amino acids long. Looked up from germline, CDR1 is SGHRS and CDR2 is YFSETQ. Living in 24 US areas, the participants were between roughly 18 and 90 years of age. Donors in Cohort 3 who had recovered were those with two negative PCRs, healthcare professional clearance, or resolution of their symptoms. Assay used: immunoSEQ multiplex PCR; TCRdb lists only in-frame clones, some missing. The data show about 380,000 clones, 88% seen once.

The genes are TRBV5-1 and TRBJ1-1; perhaps TRBD1 as D (5 bases). Sequencing was carried out using PBMCs or T cells enriched from blood (not recorded which). This TCR was recovered from a woman aged 18-29 years who had recovered from COVID-19. As DNA, the CDR3 is TGCGCCAGCAGCTTAGCGACAGTTAACACTGAAGCTTTCTTT. Translated, it gives CASSLATVNTEAFF.